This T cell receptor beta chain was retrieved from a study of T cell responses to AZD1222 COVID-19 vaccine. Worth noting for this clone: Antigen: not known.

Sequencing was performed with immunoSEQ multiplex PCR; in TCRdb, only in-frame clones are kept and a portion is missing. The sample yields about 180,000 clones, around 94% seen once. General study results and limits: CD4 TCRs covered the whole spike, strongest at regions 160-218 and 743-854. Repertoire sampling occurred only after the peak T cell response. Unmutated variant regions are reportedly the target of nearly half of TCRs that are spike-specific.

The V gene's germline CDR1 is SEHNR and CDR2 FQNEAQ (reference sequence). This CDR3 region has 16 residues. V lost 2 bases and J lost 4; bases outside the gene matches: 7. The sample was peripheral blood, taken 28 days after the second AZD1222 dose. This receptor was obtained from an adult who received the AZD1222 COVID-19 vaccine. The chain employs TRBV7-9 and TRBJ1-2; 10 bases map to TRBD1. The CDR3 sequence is CASSLSGTGESYGYTF. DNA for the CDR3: TGTGCCAGCAGCTTATCCGGGACAGGGGAGAGCTATGGCTACACCTTC.